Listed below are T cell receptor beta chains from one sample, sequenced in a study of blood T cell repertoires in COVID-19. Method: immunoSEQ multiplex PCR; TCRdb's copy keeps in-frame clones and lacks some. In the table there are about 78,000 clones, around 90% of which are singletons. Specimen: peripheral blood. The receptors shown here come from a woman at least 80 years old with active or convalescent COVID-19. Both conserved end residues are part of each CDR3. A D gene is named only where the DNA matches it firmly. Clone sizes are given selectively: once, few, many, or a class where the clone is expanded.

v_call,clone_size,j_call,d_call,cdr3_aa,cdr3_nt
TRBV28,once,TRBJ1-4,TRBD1,CASRPGGVGEKLFF,TGTGCCAGCAGGCCAGGGGGCGTGGGTGAAAAACTGTTTTTT
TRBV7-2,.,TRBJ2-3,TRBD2,CASSLWGGPDTQYF,TGTGCCAGCAGCTTATGGGGAGGGCCAGATACGCAGTATTTT
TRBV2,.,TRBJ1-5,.,CASSEATRDQPQHF,TGTGCCAGCAGTGAAGCAACCCGAGATCAGCCCCAGCATTTT
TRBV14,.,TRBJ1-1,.,CASSQESQGIENTEAFF,TGTGCCAGCAGCCAAGAAAGCCAGGGGATCGAGAACACTGAAGCTTTCTTT
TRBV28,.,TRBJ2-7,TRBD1,CASSSPLTGLFSYEQYF,TGTGCCAGCAGCTCCCCCCTGACAGGGCTTTTCTCCTACGAGCAGTACTTC
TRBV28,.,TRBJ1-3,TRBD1,CASSSVGTGITGQGNTIYF,TGTGCCAGCAGTTCCGTCGGGACAGGGATAACGGGGCAAGGAAACACCATATATTTT
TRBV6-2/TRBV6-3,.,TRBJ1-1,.,CASSDRGKNTEAFF,TGTGCCAGCAGTGACCGGGGAAAGAACACTGAAGCTTTCTTT
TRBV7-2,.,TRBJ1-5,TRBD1,CASSWTGEVGNQPQHF,TGTGCCAGCAGCTGGACAGGGGAGGTTGGAAATCAGCCCCAGCATTTT
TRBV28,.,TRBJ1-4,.,CASSLWPENEKLFF,TGTGCCAGCAGTTTATGGCCGGAGAATGAAAAACTGTTTTTT
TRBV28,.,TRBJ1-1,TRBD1,CASSLTQGVVNTEAFF,TGTGCCAGCAGTTTAACACAGGGGGTTGTGAACACTGAAGCTTTCTTT
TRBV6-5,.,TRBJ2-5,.,CASKTEETQYF,TGTGCCAGCAAAACGGAAGAGACCCAGTACTTC
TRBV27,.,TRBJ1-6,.,CASSLNRLGSPLHF,TGTGCCAGCAGTTTAAACAGGCTAGGGTCACCCCTCCACTTT
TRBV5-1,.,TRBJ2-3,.,CASSLGVATDTQYF,TGCGCCAGCAGCTTAGGGGTTGCCACAGATACGCAGTATTTT
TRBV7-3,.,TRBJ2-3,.,CASSPTAANTDTQYF,TGTGCCAGCAGCCCTACTGCGGCGAACACAGATACGCAGTATTTT
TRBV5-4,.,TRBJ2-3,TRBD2,CASRGAGGRTDTQYF,TGTGCCAGCAGGGGAGCGGGAGGGCGCACAGATACGCAGTATTTT